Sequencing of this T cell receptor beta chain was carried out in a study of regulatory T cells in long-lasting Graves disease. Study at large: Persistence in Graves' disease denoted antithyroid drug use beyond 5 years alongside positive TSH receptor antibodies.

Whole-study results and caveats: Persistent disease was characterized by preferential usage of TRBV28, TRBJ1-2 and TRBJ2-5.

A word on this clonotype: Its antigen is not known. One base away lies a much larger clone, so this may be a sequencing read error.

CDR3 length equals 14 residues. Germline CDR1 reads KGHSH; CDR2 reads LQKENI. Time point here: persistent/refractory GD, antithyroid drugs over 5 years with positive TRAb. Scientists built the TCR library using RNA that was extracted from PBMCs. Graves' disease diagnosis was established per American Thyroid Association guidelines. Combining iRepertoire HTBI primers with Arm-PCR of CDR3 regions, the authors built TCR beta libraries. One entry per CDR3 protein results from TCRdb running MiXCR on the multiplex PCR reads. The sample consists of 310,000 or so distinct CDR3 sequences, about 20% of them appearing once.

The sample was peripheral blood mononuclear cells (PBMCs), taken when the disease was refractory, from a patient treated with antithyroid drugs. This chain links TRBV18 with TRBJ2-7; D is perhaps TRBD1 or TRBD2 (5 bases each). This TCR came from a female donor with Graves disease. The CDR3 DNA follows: TGTACCAGCAGCCAAGACTGGGGGTCCTACGAGCAGTACTTC. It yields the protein CTSSQDWGSYEQYF.